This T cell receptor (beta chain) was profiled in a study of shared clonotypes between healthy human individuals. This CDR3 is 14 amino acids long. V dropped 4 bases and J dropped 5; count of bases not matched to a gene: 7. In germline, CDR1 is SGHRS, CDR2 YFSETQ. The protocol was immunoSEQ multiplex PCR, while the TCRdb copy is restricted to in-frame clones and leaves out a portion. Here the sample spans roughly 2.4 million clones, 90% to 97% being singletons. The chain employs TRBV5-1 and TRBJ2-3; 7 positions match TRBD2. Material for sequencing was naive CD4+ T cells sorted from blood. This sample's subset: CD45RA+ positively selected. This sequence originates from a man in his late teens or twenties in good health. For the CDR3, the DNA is TGCGCCAGCAGCCAGGAGGGGAGGGGAGATACGCAGTATTTT. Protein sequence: CASSQEGRGDTQYF. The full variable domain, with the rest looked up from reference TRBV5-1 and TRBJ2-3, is KAGVTQTPRYLIKTRGQQVTLSCSPISGHRSVSWYQQTPGQGLQFLFEYFSETQRNKGNFPGRFSGRQFSNSRSEMNVSTLELGDSALYLCASSQEGRGDTQYFGPGTRLTVL.